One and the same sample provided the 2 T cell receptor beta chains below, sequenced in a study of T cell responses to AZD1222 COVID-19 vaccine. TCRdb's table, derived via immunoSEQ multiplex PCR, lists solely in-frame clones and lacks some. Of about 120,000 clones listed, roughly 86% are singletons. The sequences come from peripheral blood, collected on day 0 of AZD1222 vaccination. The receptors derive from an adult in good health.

Here the CDR3 reads CASSLYGAGGPDTQYF. In DNA form, the CDR3 reads TGCGCCAGCAGCTTATATGGGGCGGGAGGGCCAGATACGCAGTATTTT. The chain uses TRBV5-1 and TRBJ2-3; 9 nucleotides agree with TRBD2. After removal of 2 bases from V and 4 bases from J, the junction contained 8 bases not matched to a gene. Germline lookup yields CDR1 SGHRS and CDR2 YFSETQ. The CDR3 length is 16 residues.

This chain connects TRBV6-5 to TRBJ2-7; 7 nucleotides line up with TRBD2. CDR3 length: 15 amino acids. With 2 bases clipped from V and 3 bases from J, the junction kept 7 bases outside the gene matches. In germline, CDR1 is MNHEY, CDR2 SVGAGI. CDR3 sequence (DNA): TGTGCCAGCAGTTACCTAGGGAGGGGCCTCTACGAGCAGTACTTC. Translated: CASSYLGRGLYEQYF.